Reported below is one T cell receptor beta chain. The authors' processing: How many nucleated cells were present was estimated from reference gene primer amplification. Clones were sequenced by immunoSEQ multiplex PCR, and TCRdb holds only the in-frame ones, with some missing. V, J and clone size derive from that table, while D and trimming were established from the DNA sequence. The top ten hold about 0.91% of the sample, which has about 230,000 clones, approximately 85% seen once. The data stem from a study of blood T cell repertoires in COVID-19. About the research overall: Samples taken during acute and convalescent COVID-19 were collected in the United States, Italy and Spain. PBMCs, B-cell-depleted T cells, or T cells provided the cDNA or gDNA that made up the material.

V lost 4 bases and J lost 5, with 9 bases in between. The length of the CDR3 is 13 residues. Per germline, CDR1 MDHEN and CDR2 SYDVKM. The receptor was isolated from a man aged 40-49 years with acute or convalescent COVID-19. The specimen was peripheral blood. The gene calls are TRBV28 and TRBJ1-5; D gene unclear. In nucleotides, the CDR3 is TGTGCCAGCAGTTCCCCCTCTGATCAGCCCCAGCATTTT. Its translation: CASSSPSDQPQHF.